These 27 T cell receptor beta chains were all obtained from the same sample, sequenced in a study of blood T cells in healthy people across ages. A second PCR, run for roughly 7 to 12 cycles, used a sample-barcoded 5' primer plus a J-beta primer mix. TCRdb processed the 5' RACE reads anew with MiXCR; each CDR3 protein has one entry. The data show 1.5 million to 2 million distinct CDR3 sequences, 30% to 40% seen once. Sequencing used blood. The receptors were gathered from a woman between 25 and 40 years old in good health.

The chain joins TRBV2 to TRBJ2-1, with TRBD1 matching over 8 bases. V gave up 8 bases and J gave up 6 bases; unmatched junction bases: 3. This CDR3 comprises 12 residues. CDR1 and CDR2 (germline): SNHLY, FYNNEI. CDR3 nucleotide sequence: TGTGCCAGCGCTGGGACAGGCAATGAGCAGTTCTTC. This sequence encodes CASAGTGNEQFF.

In its sample, this clonotype was seen many times. The chain has TRBV4-1 and TRBJ2-7; D assignment may be TRBD1 or TRBD2 (7 bases each). CDR1 MGHRA and CDR2 YSYEKL come from the germline V gene. The length of the CDR3 is 16 residues. V gave up 2 bases and J gave up 3 bases, with 17 bases separating them. The CDR3, as DNA: TGCGCCAGCAGCCAATGGGGGGGACAGCAACTCTACGAGCAGTACTTC. Protein product: CASSQWGGQQLYEQYF.

The chain has TRBV6-6 and TRBJ1-1; D is perhaps TRBD1 (5 bases). The CDR3 is 16 residues long. The V gene lost 1 base and the J gene lost 1 base, with 13 bases spanning the gap. The germline gives CDR1 MNHNY, CDR2 SVGAGI (reference sequence). CDR3 DNA sequence: TGTGCCAGCAGTTACTTTCCCTGGGGCCCGAACACTGAAGCTTTCTTT. It codes for CASSYFPWGPNTEAFF.

This clonotype was seen more than once but under ten times. The chain combines TRBV12-5 with TRBJ1-2, with D uncertain. The CDR3 spans 14 residues. V lost 6 bases to trimming and J lost 4 bases, with 15 bases between them. Germline V gene lookup returns CDR1 LGHNT and CDR2 FRNRAP. The DNA of the CDR3 is TGTGCTAGTGGCCCCGCAACTTCCCTCTATGGCTACACCTTC. Translation: CASGPATSLYGYTF.

This clonotype was seen a handful of times. J is TRBJ2-5 and V is TRBV5-5; D remains ambiguous. The CDR3 is 14 amino acids. Trimming stripped 0 bases from V and 5 bases from J, with 11 bases between. Per germline, CDR1 SGHKS and CDR2 YYEKEE (reference sequence). The CDR3 sequence: CASSLEGLGETQYF. CDR3 in DNA: TGTGCCAGCAGCTTGGAGGGTTTGGGGGAGACCCAGTACTTC.

The rearrangement uses TRBV15 and TRBJ2-1, with a possible D match to TRBD2 (6 bases). V lost 0 bases and J 6 bases, leaving 15 bases between the germline ends. The CDR3 spans 16 residues. The germline gives CDR1 LNHNV, CDR2 YYDKDF (reference sequence). Written as DNA, the CDR3 is TGTGCCACCAGCAGAGATAGGGCTAGCGTTGCCAATGAGCAGTTCTTC. It codes for CATSRDRASVANEQFF.

There are many counts of this clonotype. J is TRBJ2-4 and V is TRBV29-1; no reliable D call. The CDR3 has 11 residues. V was clipped by 2 bases and J by 4 bases, with 3 bases between them. CDR1 is SQVTM and CDR2 is ANQGSEA in the germline V gene. CDR3 in amino acids: CSVESKNIQYF. The CDR3 region has the DNA TGCAGCGTTGAAAGTAAAAACATTCAGTACTTC.

This clonotype was seen just once. The rearrangement links TRBV6-1 to TRBJ1-1; no clear D gene. The ends were cut back, 6 bases at V and 1 base at J, with 9 bases in the middle. CDR3 length equals 13 residues. Germline V gene sequence: CDR1 MNHNS, CDR2 SASEGT. DNA for the CDR3: TGTGCCAGCAGCGTTTTTGAGAACACTGAAGCTTTCTTT. Its protein is CASSVFENTEAFF.

This clonotype showed up just a few times. V is TRBV20-1 and J is TRBJ2-2, with D possibly matching TRBD2 (6 bases). V was clipped by 6 bases and J by 8 bases, with 22 bases between them. The CDR3 length is 15 residues. The germline V gene encodes CDR1 DFQATT and CDR2 SNEGSKA (reference sequence). The CDR3 protein is CSARLVEARRGELFF. In DNA, the CDR3 is TGCAGTGCAAGACTAGTGGAAGCCCGGAGGGGGGAGCTGTTTTTT.

This chain links TRBV11-2 with TRBJ2-5, with 9 bases fitting TRBD2. The trim removed 3 bases at V and 4 bases at J, leaving 15 bases unmatched. CDR1 and CDR2 (germline): SGHAT, FQNNGV. The CDR3 is 18 residues long. The CDR3 nucleotides are TGTGCCAGCAGCTTTAGAGGGACCCTAGCGGGACGCTCAGAGACCCAGTACTTC. Translation: CASSFRGTLAGRSETQYF.

The chain couples TRBV5-1 to TRBJ2-4, with 7 positions matching TRBD1. Germline V gives CDR1 SGHRS, CDR2 YFSETQ. Unmatched junction bases numbered 11, after V lost 2 bases and J lost 15 bases. CDR3 size: 13 residues. The CDR3 loop reads CASSFDRDRSRYF. The CDR3 DNA reads TGCGCCAGCAGCTTTGACAGGGATAGGTCTCGGTACTTC.

V is TRBV6-7 and J is TRBJ2-5; possibly TRBD2 for D (5 bases). TRBV6-7 qualifies as an ORF whose function is uncertain. Trimming took 6 bases from V and 1 from J, leaving 21 bases between them. This CDR3 is built from 17 residues. The CDR3 region is CASSPPWQEVIQETQYF. The DNA of the CDR3 is TGTGCCAGCAGCCCACCCTGGCAGGAGGTCATCCAAGAGACCCAGTACTTC.

This chain connects TRBV27 to TRBJ2-1; D not resolved. Trimming shortened V by 1 base and J by 2 bases, and 6 bases separated the two germline ends. CDR3 length equals 14 residues. Germline values: CDR1 MNHEY, CDR2 SMNVEV (reference sequence). CDR3 in DNA: TGTGCCAGCAGTTTATATAGTACCTACAATGAGCAGTTCTTC. It is translated as CASSLYSTYNEQFF.

The table lists this clonotype with a few counts. V gene TRBV19 combines with J gene TRBJ1-2, with D possibly matching TRBD1 (5 bases). This CDR3 region has 16 residues. Trimming pared 7 bases from V and 7 bases from J, leaving 25 bases between. Germline assignment: CDR1 LNHDA and CDR2 SQIVND (reference sequence). CDR3 DNA sequence: TGTGCCAGTACCTTCATGCCACAGGAGGGGCCTCCTGGCTACACCTTC. This codes for CASTFMPQEGPPGYTF.

With regard to this clonotype: This may stem from a read error, because a much larger clone lies one nucleotide away. This sequence joins TRBV4-1 and TRBJ2-7; TRBD1 matches at 10 bases. From germline, CDR1 is MGHRA and CDR2 YSYEKL. Unmatched junction bases numbered 12, after V lost 2 bases and J lost 8 bases. The CDR3 is made up of 16 amino acids. DNA of the CDR3: TGCGCCAGCAGCCAACCCCTCGGGACAGGGGCTGACAAGCAGTACTTC. Its protein product is CASSQPLGTGADKQYF.

The gene calls are TRBV14 and TRBJ2-5; the D is unclear. Trimming shortened V by 2 bases and J by 5 bases, and 9 bases separated the two germline ends. This CDR3 spans 13 amino acids. Germline V lookup: CDR1 SGHDN, CDR2 FVKESK. The CDR3, as DNA: TGTGCCAGCAGCCAACTCGCCCTGGAGACCCAGTACTTC. Its protein product is CASSQLALETQYF.

This sequence joins TRBV30 and TRBJ2-1, with 11 bases fitting TRBD1. The germline gives CDR1 GTSNPN, CDR2 SVGIG (reference sequence). J gave up 9 bases and V 6 bases, and 7 bases lay outside the gene matches. The CDR3 runs to 13 residues. CDR3: CACPGTGGSEQFF. The DNA for the CDR3 is TGTGCCTGTCCAGGGACAGGGGGGAGTGAGCAGTTCTTC.

CDR3 loop: CASSVEGAPPEAFF. CDR3 coding DNA: TGTGCCAGCTCAGTGGAGGGGGCGCCCCCTGAAGCTTTCTTT. The chain has TRBV18 and TRBJ1-1, with 7 bases identical to TRBD1. This CDR3 has 14 residues. The V gene's germline CDR1 is KGHSH and CDR2 LQKENI. V was clipped by 5 bases and J by 6 bases; unmatched bases: 9.

The CDR3 protein is CSAHTGQAHRTYEQYF. For the CDR3, the DNA is TGCAGTGCTCATACAGGACAGGCCCACCGAACCTACGAGCAGTACTTC. The chain joins TRBV20-1 to TRBJ2-4, with 7 positions matching TRBD1. The J call is in doubt because the DNA end fits TRBJ2-7 better. The CDR3 contains 16 residues. Germline-derived CDR1 and CDR2 are DFQATT and SNEGSKA (reference sequence).

This clonotype turned up a few times. The chain links TRBV20-1 to TRBJ2-7; D remains ambiguous. CDR3 length: 14 amino acids. Trimming shortened V by 0 bases and J by 2 bases, and 11 bases separated the two germline ends. Germline V gene data show CDR1 as DFQATT and CDR2 as SNEGSKA (reference sequence). As DNA, the CDR3 is TGCAGTGCTAGAGATCGGGTTCAAACCTACGAGCAGTACTTC. Protein sequence: CSARDRVQTYEQYF.

The chain combines TRBV7-9 with TRBJ2-7, with TRBD1 matching over 12 bases. V was pared by 5 bases and J by 0 bases, with 14 bases of the junction left unmatched. CDR1 is SEHNR and CDR2 is FQNEAQ in the germline V gene (reference sequence). The CDR3 contains 19 residues. The CDR3 coding sequence is TGTGCCAGCAGCGTGGGGTGGGACAGGGGGCGCACTGGCTCCTACGAGCAGTACTTC. This gives the protein CASSVGWDRGRTGSYEQYF.

The chain recombines TRBV14 with TRBJ2-1, with 8 bases aligning to TRBD2. V trimming: 1 base; J trimming: 8 bases; junction bases outside the gene matches: 4. Germline CDR1 is SGHDN and CDR2 is FVKESK. This CDR3 spans 14 amino acids. The CDR3 nucleotides are TGTGCCAGCAGCCAAGGAGGACTAGCCTATGAGCAGTTCTTC. Translating it yields CASSQGGLAYEQFF.

The chain links TRBV6-1 to TRBJ2-1; unclear D gene. The J call may be faulty, since TRBJ2-7 better matches the DNA end. The CDR3 is made up of 12 amino acids. Germline loops: CDR1 MNHNS, CDR2 SASEGT. Here the CDR3 reads CASSRPTAEQYF. CDR3 nucleotides: TGTGCCAGCAGCCGACCTACTGCCGAGCAGTACTTC.

V usage is TRBV7-8 and J usage is TRBJ2-7; 12 bases align to TRBD2. The CDR3 sequence is 16 residues long. The V segment lost 5 bases and the J segment 0 bases; nucleotides outside the gene matches: 5. Germline V CDR1 and CDR2: SGHVS, FQNEAQ. CDR3 protein: CASSPGLAGISYEQYF. The CDR3 DNA follows: TGTGCCAGCAGCCCCGGACTAGCGGGGATCTCCTACGAGCAGTACTTC.

V and J are TRBV6-1 and TRBJ1-2; 7 bases are shared with TRBD1. V dropped 5 bases and J dropped 2; count of bases not matched to a gene: 14. The CDR3 is 17 amino acids. Germline V gene data show CDR1 as MNHNS and CDR2 as SASEGT. The CDR3 sequence is CASSREGQTYLNYGYTF. The DNA of the CDR3 is TGTGCCAGCAGTAGGGAGGGACAGACTTACTTAAACTATGGCTACACCTTC.

As for this clonotype: With a much larger clone just one base away, this may be a read error. The chain carries TRBV29-1 and TRBJ2-6; D perhaps matches TRBD1 (6 bases). CDR1 SQVTM and CDR2 ANQGSEA come from the germline V gene. The CDR3 consists of 16 residues. Trimming left V 4 bases short and J 0 bases short, with 13 bases between. CDR3 coding DNA: TGCAGCGTTGGGACACAGGGACGCTCTGGGGCCAACGTCCTGACTTTC. It yields the protein CSVGTQGRSGANVLTF.

A note on this clonotype: Just one base apart from a much larger clone, this may be a read error. The CDR3 region has the DNA TGCGCCAGCGGCCAGGTTCGAACACCAAATGAGCAGTTCTTC. Its protein is CASGQVRTPNEQFF. V gene TRBV4-1 combines with J gene TRBJ2-1; D ambiguous. Germline lookup yields CDR1 MGHRA and CDR2 YSYEKL. The CDR3 is 14 residues long.